This is a list of T cell receptor beta chains from one sample in a study of blood T cell repertoires in COVID-19. Profiled with immunoSEQ multiplex PCR; TCRdb holds only in-frame clones, not every one. The data contain some 140,000 clones, about three quarters of them singletons. The sequenced material came from peripheral blood. Every receptor here comes from a man older than 75 with acute or convalescent COVID-19. CDR3s include the opening cysteine and the closing phenylalanine or tryptophan. D genes are given only for firm matches. Not every row has a clone size; where given, it reads once, few, many or a size class.

clone_size: once
v_call: TRBV10-3
j_call: TRBJ1-6
d_call: .
cdr3_nt: TGTGCCATCAGGAAATCACAGGAACGTAGGAGCTCCTATAATTCACCCCTCCACTTT
cdr3_aa: CAIRKSQERRSSYNSPLHF

clone_size: .
v_call: TRBV5-1
j_call: TRBJ2-2
d_call: TRBD1
cdr3_nt: TGCGCCAGCAGCGGGGTCCAGGGGGAAAACACCGGGGAGCTGTTTTTT
cdr3_aa: CASSGVQGENTGELFF

clone_size: .
v_call: TRBV3-1/TRBV3-2
j_call: TRBJ1-1
d_call: .
cdr3_nt: TGTGCCAGCAGCCAAGGAGGGGGCACTGAAGCTTTCTTT
cdr3_aa: CASSQGGGTEAFF

clone_size: many
v_call: TRBV6-5
j_call: TRBJ2-7
d_call: .
cdr3_nt: TGTGCCAGCAGCACCCGACAGGCCGTATCGGGGGAGCAGTACTTC
cdr3_aa: CASSTRQAVSGEQYF

clone_size: .
v_call: TRBV3-1/TRBV3-2
j_call: TRBJ1-5
d_call: .
cdr3_nt: TGTGCCAGCAGCCAAGCGGGAAATCAGCCCCAGCATTTT
cdr3_aa: CASSQAGNQPQHF

clone_size: .
v_call: TRBV28
j_call: TRBJ2-7
d_call: .
cdr3_nt: TGTGCCAGTTCGTCGGGGGGCCAAAGGGACGAGCAGTACTTC
cdr3_aa: CASSSGGQRDEQYF

clone_size: .
v_call: TRBV5-1
j_call: TRBJ2-3
d_call: TRBD2
cdr3_nt: TGCGCCAGCAGCTTAGAGCGAGCGGGGGGCACAGATACGCAGTATTTT
cdr3_aa: CASSLERAGGTDTQYF

clone_size: few
v_call: TRBV10-1
j_call: TRBJ1-6
d_call: .
cdr3_nt: TGCGCCAGCAGACACCCTTTCCCGACGGGAGATTATAATTCACCCCTCCACTTT
cdr3_aa: CASRHPFPTGDYNSPLHF

clone_size: .
v_call: TRBV5-4
j_call: TRBJ2-3
d_call: .
cdr3_nt: TGTGCCAGCAGCTTGACAGGGATCGGGACAGATACGCAGTATTTT
cdr3_aa: CASSLTGIGTDTQYF

clone_size: .
v_call: TRBV11-2
j_call: TRBJ2-7
d_call: TRBD1
cdr3_nt: TGTGCCAGCAGCTTAGTGAGGGGGCAGGACTACGAGCAGTACTTC
cdr3_aa: CASSLVRGQDYEQYF

clone_size: .
v_call: TRBV29-1
j_call: TRBJ2-7
d_call: .
cdr3_nt: TGCAGCGTGGGGAGCTCCTACGAGCAGTACTTC
cdr3_aa: CSVGSSYEQYF

clone_size: .
v_call: TRBV4-1
j_call: TRBJ2-5
d_call: .
cdr3_nt: TGCGCCAGCAGCCAATCAGGGGTTGGGGGCCAAGAGACCCAGTACTTC
cdr3_aa: CASSQSGVGGQETQYF

clone_size: .
v_call: TRBV6-5
j_call: TRBJ1-6
d_call: .
cdr3_nt: TGTGCCAGCGGGGAGGGGCCGTATAATTCACCCCTCCACTTT
cdr3_aa: CASGEGPYNSPLHF

clone_size: .
v_call: TRBV7-8
j_call: TRBJ2-7
d_call: .
cdr3_nt: TGTGCCAGCAGGGGACTTGACGAGCAGTACTTC
cdr3_aa: CASRGLDEQYF

clone_size: .
v_call: TRBV2
j_call: TRBJ1-6
d_call: TRBD1
cdr3_nt: TGTGCCAGCTTGGGGGACAGCTCCTATAATTCACCCCTCCACTTT
cdr3_aa: CASLGDSSYNSPLHF

clone_size: .
v_call: TRBV10-3
j_call: TRBJ2-3
d_call: .
cdr3_nt: TGTGCCATCAGCGGATCCCAGGGTATCGGCACAGATACGCAGTATTTT
cdr3_aa: CAISGSQGIGTDTQYF

clone_size: .
v_call: TRBV5-1
j_call: TRBJ1-5
d_call: .
cdr3_nt: TGCGCCAGCAGCTTGGATCCGGAGGGCCCCCAGCATTTT
cdr3_aa: CASSLDPEGPQHF

clone_size: .
v_call: TRBV9
j_call: TRBJ2-3
d_call: TRBD2
cdr3_nt: TGTGCCCGCAGCGTAGAAAGCGGGGGGGGAGATACGCAGTATTTT
cdr3_aa: CARSVESGGGDTQYF

clone_size: .
v_call: TRBV3-1/TRBV3-2
j_call: TRBJ2-3
d_call: TRBD1
cdr3_nt: TGTGCCAGCAGCACCTGGGACAGGGCAACAGATACGCAGTATTTT
cdr3_aa: CASSTWDRATDTQYF

clone_size: .
v_call: TRBV10-3
j_call: TRBJ2-5
d_call: .
cdr3_nt: TGTGCCATCAGTGAGTACCAGCAAGAGACCCAGTACTTC
cdr3_aa: CAISEYQQETQYF

clone_size: .
v_call: TRBV9
j_call: TRBJ2-1
d_call: TRBD1
cdr3_nt: TGTGCCAGCAGCACCCGGGACAGGGAGGGGAATGAGCAGTTCTTC
cdr3_aa: CASSTRDREGNEQFF

clone_size: .
v_call: TRBV28
j_call: TRBJ2-7
d_call: .
cdr3_nt: TGTGCCAGCAGTGTGGACAGTTTATCCGAGCAGTACTTC
cdr3_aa: CASSVDSLSEQYF

clone_size: .
v_call: TRBV7-2
j_call: TRBJ2-4
d_call: .
cdr3_nt: TGTGCCAGCAGCCCCCACAGTAACCTAGCCAAAAACATTCAGTACTTC
cdr3_aa: CASSPHSNLAKNIQYF

clone_size: .
v_call: TRBV5-5
j_call: TRBJ1-5
d_call: .
cdr3_nt: TGTGCCAGCAGCTGGAGGGAGGCAGGGTGGGGGGATAGCAATCAGCCCCAGCATTTT
cdr3_aa: CASSWREAGWGDSNQPQHF

clone_size: .
v_call: TRBV9
j_call: TRBJ2-7
d_call: .
cdr3_nt: TGTGCCAGCACCCCAGGGGGGAAAAGTTACGAGCAGTACTTC
cdr3_aa: CASTPGGKSYEQYF

clone_size: .
v_call: TRBV5-1
j_call: TRBJ1-1
d_call: .
cdr3_nt: TGCGCCAGCAGCTTGTCAGGAGGGAACACTGAAGCTTTCTTT
cdr3_aa: CASSLSGGNTEAFF

clone_size: .
v_call: TRBV3-1/TRBV3-2
j_call: TRBJ2-7
d_call: TRBD1
cdr3_nt: TGTGCCAGCAGCACCAGGACAGGCTACGAGCAGTACTTC
cdr3_aa: CASSTRTGYEQYF

clone_size: .
v_call: TRBV5-4
j_call: TRBJ2-7
d_call: TRBD2
cdr3_nt: TGTGCCAGCAGCTCCTGGGAGGGTAGCGGGGGTAGCTACGAGCAGTACTTC
cdr3_aa: CASSSWEGSGGSYEQYF

clone_size: once
v_call: TRBV6-5
j_call: TRBJ2-5
d_call: TRBD1
cdr3_nt: TGTGCCAGCAGGAGCCTCAGGGGGCGTCAAGAGACCCAGTACTTC
cdr3_aa: CASRSLRGRQETQYF

clone_size: once
v_call: TRBV6-2/TRBV6-3
j_call: TRBJ1-5
d_call: TRBD1
cdr3_nt: TGTGCCAGCAGCCGCAGTCGAGACAGGGGCTTCAATCAGCCCCAGCATTTT
cdr3_aa: CASSRSRDRGFNQPQHF

clone_size: .
v_call: TRBV3-1/TRBV3-2
j_call: TRBJ2-7
d_call: TRBD1
cdr3_nt: TGTGCCAGCAGCGACAGGGGGAGGCTGTACGAGCAGTACTTC
cdr3_aa: CASSDRGRLYEQYF

clone_size: .
v_call: TRBV5-1
j_call: TRBJ2-7
d_call: .
cdr3_nt: TGCGCCAGCAGCTTTCCAGGGTCCTACGAGCAGTACTTC
cdr3_aa: CASSFPGSYEQYF

clone_size: .
v_call: TRBV5-6
j_call: TRBJ1-3
d_call: .
cdr3_nt: TGTGCCAGCAGCTTGCCGACTGGCTTCTCTGGAAACACCATATATTTT
cdr3_aa: CASSLPTGFSGNTIYF